One sample yielded the 9 T cell receptor beta chains listed below, sequenced in a study of resident and recirculating memory T cells in vitiligo. The protocol was immunoSEQ multiplex PCR, while the TCRdb copy is restricted to in-frame clones and leaves out a portion. Altogether around 70,000 clones are present, approximately 89% being singletons, with the ten largest covering 4.9%. Sample: blood. The receptors derive from a male donor with vitiligo.

This clone was seen only once. This chain links TRBV18 with TRBJ1-5; D call uncertain. Germline assignment: CDR1 KGHSH and CDR2 LQKENI. Trimming took 3 bases from V and 0 from J, leaving 18 bases between them. This CDR3 region has 18 residues. CDR3 sequence (DNA): TGTGCCAGCTCACCGGGCCTATCCGACCCCTATAGCAATCAGCCCCAGCATTTT. Translating it yields CASSPGLSDPYSNQPQHF.

This clone was detected many times. The chain recombines TRBV10-3 with TRBJ2-7; 10 bases match TRBD1. The V segment lost 2 bases and the J segment 2 bases; nucleotides outside the gene matches: 0. CDR3 size: 14 residues. Germline V CDR1 and CDR2: ENHRY, SYGVKD. The CDR3 DNA reads as TGTGCCATCAGTGAGGGACAGGGGGCCTACGAGCAGTACTTC. As protein: CAISEGQGAYEQYF.

This sequence joins TRBV19 and TRBJ1-4; a weak D match, TRBD1 (6 bases). CDR1 is LNHDA, CDR2 SQIVND, per germline (reference sequence). The length of the CDR3 is 15 residues. V lost 7 bases and J lost 8, with 20 bases in between. The CDR3, as DNA: TGTGCCAGTACCCCTGGGGGGGCGTCAGGGGAAAAACTGTTTTTT. Its protein is CASTPGGASGEKLFF.

The J gene is TRBJ1-5, the V gene TRBV28; possibly TRBD1 for D (5 bases). CDR1 is MDHEN and CDR2 is SYDVKM in the germline V gene. The CDR3 covers 15 residues. Trimming took off 6 bases at V and 3 bases at J, with 15 bases between the two ends. CDR3 nucleotide sequence: TGTGCCAGCAGGAAAAGACAGTGGCCCAATCAGCCCCAGCATTTT. It encodes CASRKRQWPNQPQHF.

The V call is TRBV27, the J call TRBJ2-3; the D is unclear. The ends were cut back, 3 bases at V and 0 bases at J, with 7 bases in the middle. The germline gives CDR1 MNHEY, CDR2 SMNVEV (reference sequence). The CDR3 has 14 residues. In DNA form, the CDR3 reads TGTGCCAGCAGTTTCGGTTCTAGCACAGATACGCAGTATTTT. Protein product: CASSFGSSTDTQYF.

This clone occurred once. The chain carries TRBV7-6 and TRBJ1-3; 7 bases fit TRBD1. This CDR3 is 16 amino acids long. The J segment lost 4 bases and the V segment lost 0 bases, leaving 6 bases of the junction unmatched. Looked up from germline, CDR1 is SGHVS and CDR2 is FNYEAQ. The CDR3: CASSLAFRGRGNTIYF. CDR3 nucleotides: TGTGCCAGCAGCTTAGCTTTCAGGGGGAGAGGAAACACCATATATTTT.

The V gene is TRBV6-6, the J gene TRBJ1-5; D is unclear. This CDR3 is 13 amino acids long. Germline assignment: CDR1 MNHNY and CDR2 SVGAGI (reference sequence). Trimming took 7 bases from V and 7 from J, leaving 14 bases between them. Here the CDR3 reads CASTVATGQPQHF. The CDR3 bases are TGTGCCAGCACCGTAGCGACTGGGCAGCCCCAGCATTTT.

The CDR3 region has the DNA TGTGCCAGCAGCCGGATACGGGGGGAAGGATTCCCTGGGGCCAACGTCCTGACTTTC. Translated: CASSRIRGEGFPGANVLTF. The genes are TRBV5-6 and TRBJ2-6, with 7 bases matching TRBD2. CDR1 SGHDT and CDR2 YYEEEE come from the germline V gene. The CDR3 has 19 amino acids. V lost 4 bases, J lost 2 bases, and 15 bases stayed unmatched.

The chain joins TRBV4-3 to TRBJ1-1; 7 nucleotides agree with TRBD1. This CDR3 has 16 residues. With 4 bases clipped from V and 0 bases from J, the junction kept 8 bases outside the gene matches. CDR1 and CDR2 (germline): LGHNA, YSLEER. CDR3: CASSLHQGGLNTEAFF. In DNA form, the CDR3 reads TGCGCCAGCAGCCTTCACCAGGGGGGTCTGAACACTGAAGCTTTCTTT.